The 32 T cell receptor beta chains listed next were all sequenced from one sample in a study of T cells in tumors after PD-1 blockade. Measured with immunoSEQ multiplex PCR; TCRdb has only the in-frame clones, and not every one. Among 45,000 to 50,000 clones listed, 65% to 80% were seen once. Sequenced material: PBMCs, taken before anti-PD-1 therapy. All receptors come from a human donor with advanced basal cell or squamous cell carcinoma (not recorded which).

In DNA, the CDR3 is TGTGCCAGCAGCTTAGCCGGACTAGTGAACACCGGGGAGCTGTTTTTT. Amino acid sequence: CASSLAGLVNTGELFF. The V call is TRBV13, the J call TRBJ2-2, with 7 bases lining up with TRBD2. V was clipped by 1 base and J by 1 base; unmatched bases: 3. Germline V gives CDR1 PRHDT, CDR2 FYEKMQ (reference sequence). This CDR3 is 16 amino acids long.

The rearrangement uses TRBV19 and TRBJ1-2; TRBD1 might be the D (5 bases). CDR3 length equals 14 residues. Trimming removed 1 base at V and 8 bases at J, with 14 bases between. CDR1 is LNHDA, CDR2 SQIVND, per germline (reference sequence). The CDR3 region has the DNA TGTGCCAGTAGTATAGGGGGCAGAGCACCCGGCTACACCTTC. Protein: CASSIGGRAPGYTF.

The table lists this clone with a few counts. The J gene is TRBJ2-1, the V gene TRBV5-4; D unclear. Trimming left V 0 bases short and J 5 bases short, with 9 bases between. The CDR3 totals 14 residues. The germline V gene has CDR1 SGHNT and CDR2 YYREEE (reference sequence). The CDR3 sequence is CASSLEVQNNEQFF. The CDR3 DNA reads TGTGCCAGCAGCTTGGAAGTACAGAACAATGAGCAGTTCTTC. The full variable domain, with the rest looked up from reference TRBV5-4 and TRBJ2-1, is ETGVTQSPTHLIKTRGQQVTLRCSSQSGHNTVSWYQQALGQGPQFIFQYYREEENGRGNFPPRFSGLQFPNYSSELNVNALELDDSALYLCASSLEVQNNEQFFGPGTRLTVL.

V gene TRBV7-9 combines with J gene TRBJ2-7, with 7 bases aligning to TRBD1. CDR3 length: 15 amino acids. Germline V lookup: CDR1 SEHNR, CDR2 FQNEAQ (reference sequence). The J segment lost 3 bases and the V segment lost 5 bases, leaving 10 bases of the junction unmatched. This CDR3 is CASSLLGQPFYEQYF. As DNA, the CDR3 is TGTGCCAGCAGCCTCCTGGGACAGCCTTTCTACGAGCAGTACTTC.

This clone was recorded only once. The chain employs TRBV5-1 and TRBJ2-7; no definite D call. CDR1 SGHRS and CDR2 YFSETQ come from the germline V gene. V lost 1 base to trimming and J lost 0 bases, with 5 bases between them. The CDR3 extends over 13 amino acids. CDR3 sequence: CASSLSSSYEQYF. The CDR3 DNA follows: TGCGCCAGCAGCTTGTCGAGCTCCTACGAGCAGTACTTC.

CDR3 bases: TGTGCCAGCAGCCAATCAGGTGGGGATACGCAGTATTTT. It codes for CASSQSGGDTQYF. The rearrangement links TRBV3-1 (or the pseudogene TRBV3-2) to TRBJ2-3; no clear D. V was shortened by 2 bases and J by 6 bases, with 9 bases between the two germline ends. This CDR3 comprises 13 residues. CDR1 LGHDT and CDR2 YNNKEL come from the germline V gene (reference sequence).

This clone was counted only a few times. J is TRBJ1-1 and V is TRBV14; D is undetermined. Germline assignment: CDR1 SGHDN and CDR2 FVKESK. Trimming stripped 1 base from V and 3 bases from J, with 9 bases between. The CDR3 has 14 residues. The chain's CDR3 is CASSQAVGDTEAFF. CDR3 DNA sequence: TGTGCCAGCAGCCAAGCGGTAGGCGACACTGAAGCTTTCTTT. The whole variable domain, filled in from reference TRBV14 and TRBJ1-1, reads EAGVTQFPSHSVIEKGQTVTLRCDPISGHDNLYWYRRVMGKEIKFLLHFVKESKQDESGMPNNRFLAERTGGTYSTLKVQPAELEDSGVYFCASSQAVGDTEAFFGQGTRLTVV.

The chain uses TRBV5-1 and TRBJ2-5, with TRBD1 matching 8 bases. V shed 3 bases, J shed 4 bases, and the junction held 14 bases outside the gene matches. The CDR3 is 17 amino acids. CDR1 is SGHRS, CDR2 YFSETQ, per germline. As DNA, the CDR3 is TGCGCCAGCAGCTCCGGGACAGGTTCCAAATCAGGAGAGACCCAGTACTTC. This codes for CASSSGTGSKSGETQYF.

The chain uses TRBV3-1 (or the pseudogene TRBV3-2) and TRBJ1-5; tentatively, D is TRBD1 (5 bases). The germline CDR1 and CDR2 sequences are LGHDT and YNNKEL (reference sequence). With 4 bases removed from V and 4 bases from J, the gap between germline ends came to 17 bases. CDR3 length equals 16 residues. CDR3 sequence (DNA): TGTGCCAGCAGCCCAAGCGAGGGGAACGGGAATCAGCCCCAGCATTTT. Encoded protein: CASSPSEGNGNQPQHF.

The chain employs TRBV24-1 and TRBJ2-1; 8 bases line up with TRBD2. Per germline, CDR1 KGHDR and CDR2 SFDVKD. The CDR3 contains 14 residues. The ends lost 10 bases at V and 0 bases at J; junction bases unmatched: 4. CDR3 amino acids: CATKAGASYNEQFF. The CDR3 DNA sequence: TGTGCCACTAAAGCGGGAGCCTCCTACAATGAGCAGTTCTTC.

The V gene is TRBV7-2, the J gene TRBJ1-2, with a weak D call TRBD1 (5 bases). Trimming pared 2 bases from V and 3 bases from J, leaving 10 bases between. Germline loops: CDR1 SGHTA, CDR2 FQGNSA. The CDR3 covers 14 residues. Here the CDR3 DNA reads TGTGCCAGCAGCTTATCCAGGGAGTACTATGGCTACACCTTC. Amino acids: CASSLSREYYGYTF.

The rearrangement uses TRBV29-1 and TRBJ1-4; 9 bases are shared with TRBD1. V trimming: 5 bases; J trimming: 6 bases; junction bases outside the gene matches: 13. The V gene's germline CDR1 is SQVTM and CDR2 ANQGSEA. The CDR3 totals 16 residues. The DNA for the CDR3 is TGCAGCGTTCTGGGACAGGGTGCTCCCGGCCATGAAAAACTGTTTTTT. It translates to CSVLGQGAPGHEKLFF.

There are a few counts of this clone. The J gene is TRBJ1-5, the V gene TRBV5-1; TRBD1 agrees at 7 bases. The CDR3 covers 15 residues. Germline assignment: CDR1 SGHRS and CDR2 YFSETQ. J was trimmed by 1 base and V by 3 bases; bases with no gene match: 4. The CDR3 coding sequence is TGCGCCAGCAGCTGGGAGGGACAGAGCAATCAGCCCCAGCATTTT. Amino acid sequence: CASSWEGQSNQPQHF.

Here the CDR3 reads CSVWFSGANVLTF. The CDR3 DNA follows: TGCAGCGTTTGGTTCTCTGGGGCCAACGTCCTGACTTTC. V gene TRBV29-1 combines with J gene TRBJ2-6; D is ambiguous. The V end was cut by 5 bases, the J end by 0 bases, with 5 bases between. CDR1 and CDR2 from the germline V gene are SQVTM and ANQGSEA. This CDR3 region has 13 residues.

J is TRBJ2-1 and V is TRBV27; TRBD1 matches at 7 bases. This CDR3 spans 16 amino acids. V trimming: 5 bases; J trimming: 3 bases; junction bases outside the gene matches: 10. Germline CDR1 reads MNHEY; CDR2 reads SMNVEV (reference sequence). The CDR3: CASSMKQGRLYNEQFF. The CDR3 DNA reads as TGTGCCAGCAGTATGAAACAGGGGCGGCTCTACAATGAGCAGTTCTTC.

The chain employs TRBV19 and TRBJ1-2; TRBD1 is a possible D gene (5 bases). The CDR3 contains 15 residues. Germline CDR1 reads LNHDA; CDR2 reads SQIVND (reference sequence). V was clipped by 7 bases and J by 0 bases, with 15 bases between them. This CDR3 reads CASTPPGGTNYGYTF. The DNA of the CDR3 is TGTGCCAGTACTCCCCCCGGGGGGACTAACTATGGCTACACCTTC.

The chain couples TRBV5-6 to TRBJ1-4, with D possibly matching TRBD1 (5 bases). Germline values: CDR1 SGHDT, CDR2 YYEEEE. This CDR3 contains 15 residues. Trimming shortened V by 4 bases and J by 0 bases, and 10 bases separated the two germline ends. CDR3 DNA sequence: TGTGCCAGCAGCCGGCAGGGTTCAACTAATGAAAAACTGTTTTTT. It yields the protein CASSRQGSTNEKLFF.

This clone was counted once. The chain carries TRBV13 and TRBJ2-1, with 9 bases identical to TRBD2. The CDR3 has 15 amino acids. V shed 5 bases and J 6 bases; nucleotides not matched to a gene: 8. CDR1 and CDR2 from the germline V gene are PRHDT and FYEKMQ (reference sequence). CDR3: CASSAPGLAINEQFF. The CDR3 coding sequence is TGTGCCAGCAGCGCTCCGGGACTAGCCATCAATGAGCAGTTCTTC. The variable domain in full, completed from reference TRBV13 and TRBJ2-1, reads AAGVIQSPRHLIKEKRETATLKCYPIPRHDTVYWYQQGPGQDPQFLISFYEKMQSDKGSIPDRFSAQQFSDYHSELNMSSLELGDSALYFCASSAPGLAINEQFFGPGTRLTVL.

This clone came up a few times. The chain carries TRBV2 and TRBJ2-7; TRBD2 matches at 7 bases. The CDR3 covers 15 residues. Germline V gives CDR1 SNHLY, CDR2 FYNNEI. The ends lost 1 base at V and 6 bases at J; junction bases unmatched: 9. The CDR3 loop is CASSEGLAEWSEQYF. The CDR3 nucleotides read TGTGCCAGCAGTGAAGGGCTAGCGGAATGGAGCGAGCAGTACTTC.

This chain links TRBV16 with TRBJ2-5, with D unclear. Germline V gene sequence: CDR1 KGHSY, CDR2 FQNENV. Trimming took 1 base from V and 0 from J, leaving 6 bases between them. The CDR3 covers 14 residues. CDR3 amino acids: CASSQFANQETQYF. The CDR3 DNA sequence: TGTGCCAGCAGCCAATTCGCTAACCAAGAGACCCAGTACTTC.

This sequence joins TRBV7-2 and TRBJ2-3; maybe TRBD2 (5 bases). Germline V gene lookup returns CDR1 SGHTA and CDR2 FQGNSA. This CDR3 is built from 15 residues. V lost 0 bases, J lost 2 bases, and 9 bases lay in between. The CDR3 DNA is TGTGCCAGCAGCTTAGCGGCGGGTAACACAGATACGCAGTATTTT. Translated, it gives CASSLAAGNTDTQYF.

V is TRBV6-5 and J is TRBJ2-5; possibly TRBD1 or TRBD2 for D (5 bases each). V was pared by 6 bases and J by 7 bases, with 21 bases between. CDR3 size: 15 residues. Germline loops: CDR1 MNHEY, CDR2 SVGAGI. The CDR3: CASSPAGLSGGTQYF. Here the CDR3 DNA reads TGTGCCAGCAGCCCCGCCGGCCTGAGTGGGGGGACCCAGTACTTC.

The chain couples TRBV5-5 to TRBJ2-2, with 10 positions matching TRBD1. J gave up 7 bases and V 1 base, and 10 bases lay outside the gene matches. Germline-derived CDR1 and CDR2 are SGHKS and YYEKEE (reference sequence). The CDR3 contains 17 residues. The CDR3 sequence is CASSLRSTGGAGGELFF. DNA for the CDR3: TGTGCCAGCAGCTTGAGGTCGACAGGGGGCGCGGGCGGGGAGCTGTTTTTT.

By frequency in the sample, this clone is medium-sized (0.01 to 0.1%). The chain employs TRBV5-6 and TRBJ1-4, with TRBD1 as a possible D gene (6 bases). The CDR3 contains 15 residues. Germline V gene lookup returns CDR1 SGHDT and CDR2 YYEEEE. The ends were cut back, 5 bases at V and 7 bases at J, with 18 bases in the middle. CDR3 bases: TGTGCCAGCAGGCCTGCAGGGGCGGTGGGTGAAAAACTGTTTTTT. Translated: CASRPAGAVGEKLFF.

V gene TRBV2 combines with J gene TRBJ1-2, with TRBD1 matching 7 bases. J was trimmed by 8 bases and V by 9 bases; bases with no gene match: 15. This CDR3 spans 14 amino acids. Germline lookup yields CDR1 SNHLY and CDR2 FYNNEI. CDR3 coding DNA: TGTGCCAGTATTGACGACAGGGCTGGTTACGGCTACACCTTC. Its translation: CASIDDRAGYGYTF.

This clone was seen only a few times. The rearrangement uses TRBV28 and TRBJ2-1; D may match TRBD1 or TRBD2 (5 bases each). This CDR3 contains 16 residues. V gave up 3 bases and J gave up 2 bases, with 14 bases separating them. The germline V gene encodes CDR1 MDHEN and CDR2 SYDVKM. The CDR3 region has the DNA TGTGCCAGCAGTTTGGGGGATTTCTCTCCCTACAATGAGCAGTTCTTC. Translated: CASSLGDFSPYNEQFF.

The V and J genes are TRBV6-5 and TRBJ2-1; D is uncertain. The CDR3 loop spans 13 amino acids. Per the germline V gene, CDR1 is MNHEY and CDR2 is SVGAGI. The V gene lost 8 bases and the J gene lost 1 base, with 9 bases spanning the gap. The CDR3 loop reads CASQSGSYNEQFF. The CDR3, as DNA: TGTGCCAGCCAGTCGGGTTCCTACAATGAGCAGTTCTTC.

This clone was recorded at least ten times. This sequence joins TRBV10-3 and TRBJ1-4, with 7 bases lining up with TRBD1. The CDR3 is made up of 16 amino acids. Germline V lookup: CDR1 ENHRY, CDR2 SYGVKD. V lost 3 bases, J lost 9 bases, and 13 bases stayed unmatched. The chain's CDR3 is CAISDIGDRVVKKLFF. CDR3 coding DNA: TGTGCCATCAGTGACATAGGTGACAGGGTCGTGAAAAAACTGTTTTTT.

The V gene is TRBV18, the J gene TRBJ1-5; 7 bases line up with TRBD1. The length of the CDR3 is 16 residues. Germline V lookup: CDR1 KGHSH, CDR2 LQKENI. The V gene end was trimmed by 2 bases and the J gene end by 7 bases; junction bases not matched to a gene: 11. Here the CDR3 DNA reads TGTGCCAGCTCACCAGAGTCAGGGGGAGGAGAACAGCCCCAGCATTTT. It yields the protein CASSPESGGGEQPQHF.

V and J are TRBV5-1 and TRBJ2-5; 7 nucleotides match TRBD1. This CDR3 comprises 17 residues. Germline CDR1 reads SGHRS; CDR2 reads YFSETQ. Trimming removed 4 bases from V and 1 base from J; junction bases left unmatched: 13. CDR3 protein: CASSMGQSHPSQETQYF. CDR3 DNA sequence: TGCGCCAGCAGCATGGGACAGTCTCACCCCTCCCAAGAGACCCAGTACTTC.

V usage is TRBV18 and J usage is TRBJ1-1; D is unclear. The V gene's germline CDR1 is KGHSH and CDR2 LQKENI. The CDR3 loop spans 13 amino acids. The V end lost 2 bases, the J end lost 5 bases, and 9 bases lay between the germline ends. The CDR3: CASSPGIRTEAFF. In nucleotides, the CDR3 is TGTGCCAGCTCACCAGGGATAAGGACTGAAGCTTTCTTT.

The chain employs TRBV19 and TRBJ2-1; TRBD2 matches 7 bases. Germline V gene data show CDR1 as LNHDA and CDR2 as SQIVND (reference sequence). V was clipped by 5 bases and J by 4 bases; unmatched bases: 11. CDR3 length equals 16 residues. The CDR3 DNA reads TGTGCCAGTAGTCCCTCGGGAGGACCAATTTACAATGAGCAGTTCTTC. Translated, it gives CASSPSGGPIYNEQFF.